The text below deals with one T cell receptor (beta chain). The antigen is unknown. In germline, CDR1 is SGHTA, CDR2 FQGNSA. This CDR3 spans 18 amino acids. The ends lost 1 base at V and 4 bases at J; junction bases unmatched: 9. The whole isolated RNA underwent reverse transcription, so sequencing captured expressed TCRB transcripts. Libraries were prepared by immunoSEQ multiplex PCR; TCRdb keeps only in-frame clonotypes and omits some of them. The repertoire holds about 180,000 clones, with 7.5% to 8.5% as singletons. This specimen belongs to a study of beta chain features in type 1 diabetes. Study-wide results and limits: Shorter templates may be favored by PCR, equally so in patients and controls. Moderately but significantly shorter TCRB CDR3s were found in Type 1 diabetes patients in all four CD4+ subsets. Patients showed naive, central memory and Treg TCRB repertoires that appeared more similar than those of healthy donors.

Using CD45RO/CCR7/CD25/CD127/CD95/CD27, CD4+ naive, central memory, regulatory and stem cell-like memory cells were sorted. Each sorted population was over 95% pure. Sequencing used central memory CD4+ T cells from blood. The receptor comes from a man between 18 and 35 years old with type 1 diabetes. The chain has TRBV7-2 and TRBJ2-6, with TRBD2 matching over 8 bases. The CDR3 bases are TGTGCCAGCAGCTTAGGACTTCCCGGGACTAGGGGGGCCAACGTCCTGACTTTC. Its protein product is CASSLGLPGTRGANVLTF.